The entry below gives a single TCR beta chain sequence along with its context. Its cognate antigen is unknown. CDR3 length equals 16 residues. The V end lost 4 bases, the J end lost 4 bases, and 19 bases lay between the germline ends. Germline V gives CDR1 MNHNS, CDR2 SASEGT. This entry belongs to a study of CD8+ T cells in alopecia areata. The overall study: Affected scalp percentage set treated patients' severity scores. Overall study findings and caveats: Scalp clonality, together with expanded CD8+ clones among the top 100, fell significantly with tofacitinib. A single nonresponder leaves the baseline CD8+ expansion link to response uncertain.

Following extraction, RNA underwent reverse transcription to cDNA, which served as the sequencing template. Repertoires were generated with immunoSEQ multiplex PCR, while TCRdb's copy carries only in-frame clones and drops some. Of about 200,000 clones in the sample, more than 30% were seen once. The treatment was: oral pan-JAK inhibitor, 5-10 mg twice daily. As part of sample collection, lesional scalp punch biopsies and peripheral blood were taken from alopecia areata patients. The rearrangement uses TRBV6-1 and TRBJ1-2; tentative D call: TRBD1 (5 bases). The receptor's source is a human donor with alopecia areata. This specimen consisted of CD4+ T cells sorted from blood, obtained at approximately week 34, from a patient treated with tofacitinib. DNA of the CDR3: TGTGCCAGCAGTGCCCACCTACCGGGACGGGCCTATGGCTACACCTTC. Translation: CASSAHLPGRAYGYTF.